This TCR beta chain was identified in a study of vaccination and CD4 T cells after COVID-19. In the study overall: Each enrolled participant received a two-dose regimen of either BNT162b2 or mRNA-1273 vaccine. Overlapping spike pools from SARS-CoV-2 and HCoV-NL63, HCoV-OC43 and HCoV-229E served as culture stimuli.

CD4+ T cells that had been cultured provided DNA sequenced with the Oncomine TCR Beta short-read assay. After culture, CD4+ T cells served as the source for genomic DNA extraction. TCRdb reprocessed the PCR reads via MiXCR and lists one record per CDR3 protein. The table has about 21,000 distinct CDR3 sequences, about 46% seen once; the top ten hold about 13%. Study results and limitations: The median count of SARS-CoV-2-reactive clonotypes rose from approximately 21 to 40, not significantly.

This clonotype was detected only a few times. Antigen specificity is unknown. Per germline, CDR1 SEHNR and CDR2 FQNEAQ (reference sequence). Trimming stripped 1 base from V and 0 bases from J, with 7 bases between. The CDR3 is 15 residues long. Time point indicated: late sampling 161 to 241 days after vaccination in three convalescent patients. The treatment was: approximately nine-day PBMC culture with coronavirus spike peptide pools or control peptides (ViraFEST assay). This sequence joins TRBV7-9 and TRBJ2-1, with D unclear. The sequencing here drew on CD4+ T cells from blood, cultured in vitro, taken about 7 months after SARS-CoV-2 vaccination. This TCR derives from a human donor who had recovered from COVID-19. CDR3 in amino acids: CASSLEGISYNEQFF. DNA of the CDR3: TGTGCCAGCAGCTTAGAGGGAATCTCCTACAATGAGCAGTTCTTC.